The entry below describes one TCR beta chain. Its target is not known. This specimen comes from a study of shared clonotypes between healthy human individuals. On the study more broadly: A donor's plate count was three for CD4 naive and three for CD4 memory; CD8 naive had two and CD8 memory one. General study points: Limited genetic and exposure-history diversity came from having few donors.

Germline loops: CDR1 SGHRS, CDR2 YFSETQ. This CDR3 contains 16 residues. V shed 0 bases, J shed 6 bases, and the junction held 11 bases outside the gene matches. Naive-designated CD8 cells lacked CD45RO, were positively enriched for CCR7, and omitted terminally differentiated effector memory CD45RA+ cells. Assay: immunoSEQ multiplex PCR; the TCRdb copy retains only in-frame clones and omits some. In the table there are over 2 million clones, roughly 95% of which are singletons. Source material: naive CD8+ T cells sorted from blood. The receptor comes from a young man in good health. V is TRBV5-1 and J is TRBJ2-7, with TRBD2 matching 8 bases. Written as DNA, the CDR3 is TGCGCCAGCAGCTTGGCGGAGGCGGGAGGCCCCCTCGAGCAGTACTTC. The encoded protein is CASSLAEAGGPLEQYF.